This TCR beta chain emerged from a study of cytomegalovirus exposure and HLA in healthy donors (dated by TCRdb to the late 2010s). At the level of the whole study: In an earlier analysis of under 750 of the donors, 250 to 350 Gb of sequence data and approximately 100 million unique TCR beta sequences from 150 million to 200 million T cells were reported. Along with the roughly 670-subject first cohort, a separate validation cohort of roughly 110 different subjects was used. An earlier analysis of around 580 of the donors used high-throughput TCR beta sequencing to judge whether each TCR beta V gene segment behaved as functional or pseudogenic. Class I and class II HLA loci were covered by the typing at four-digit resolution. Rather than drawing on any new phenotypic data, the later analysis identified candidate immune exposures from TCR beta sequences and the way those sequences occurred across donors. Genome-wide SNP genotypes for about 65% of the 666 donors were used in a later genetic analysis, which treated that subset as a discovery cohort. A later analysis re-analyzed previously published TCR beta repertoires from 550 to 700 donors and added high-resolution HLA genotyping to study TCR occurrence patterns. Using immunosequencing, the study profiled T cell repertoires from some 670 subjects and related those repertoires to cytomegalovirus serostatus. The study was designed to test whether signatures of past pathogen exposure could be identified by cataloging public T cell receptors. All discovery cohort repertoires had been generated on a single sequencing platform. Across some 400 genotyped donors of the cohort, an average of roughly 230,000 unique TCR beta nucleotide sequences per donor were sequenced, and approximately 19% of those sequences were non-productive. Typing coverage varied by locus: roughly 620-640 donors for A, B, C, DRB1 and DQB1; approximately 500 for DQA1; about 600 for DPA1; roughly 450 for DPB1. About 5 DR-DQ haplotypes were handled as single units for association and clustering, since linkage in the cohort was strong. Donor age, sex, ethnicity and CMV serostatus were compiled together with the repertoire data. To predict cytomegalovirus infection status, the study brought together high-throughput TCR immunosequencing, statistical association of individual TCRs with disease status, and machine learning. Approximately 310 gigabases of sequencing data and some 85 million unique TCR sequences were included in an early release covering about 600 HLA-typed donors. Of the roughly 400 genotyped donors, approximately 83% fell in the genetic ancestry cluster associated with self-reported Caucasian donors.

The cohort consisted of approximately 690 healthy bone marrow donors. All cohort members were sampled while nominally healthy, although unrecorded immune exposures were likely present. The donor was CMV seropositive and belonged to the group of a few hundred seropositive cohort members. A peripheral blood sample was collected from each donor, and TCR beta sequencing was performed on peripheral blood mononuclear cells. Genomic DNA was extracted from the blood cell samples with the Qiagen DNeasy Blood Extraction Kit. Libraries were constructed by the immunoSEQ multiplex PCR assay. For the multiplex PCR, a mixture combining 60 forward primers for TCR Vbeta segments and 13 reverse primers for TCR Jbeta segments was used. Amplification of the CDR3 region of rearranged TCR beta genes was performed with a multiplex PCR assay on genomic DNA. The amplified TCR beta libraries were sequenced on the Illumina HiSeq System as 87-base-pair reads. The original methods were these. In a later analysis, roughly 80 million unique TCR beta chains were counted across the roughly 700 repertoires, and approximately 11 million of these chains were shared by at least two donors. A nearest-neighbor algorithm error-corrected the raw reads and collapsed the reads into unique sequences, merging closely related sequences to remove PCR and sequencing errors. To assign V, D and J gene segments, CDR3 sequences were aligned to IMGT reference sequences. For a sequence to be retained, at least a six-nucleotide match to both a V gene segment and a J gene segment was required. A rearrangement was called productive if the CDR3 had no stop codons and remained in frame with V and J, and every other rearrangement was called non-productive. CDR3 was defined according to IMGT convention as the region running from the second conserved V-encoded cysteine to the conserved J-encoded phenylalanine. The earlier analysis of about 560 of the donors excluded any sequence lacking an unambiguous match to a single V gene segment. An earlier analysis of a few hundred of the donors classified V segments as functional when productive rearrangements were above 56.7% and as segregating when the standard deviation between donors was above 5%. A statistical classification framework was built for diagnosing cytomegalovirus status from the catalog of TCR beta chain sequences. V and J gene assignment, in a later analysis, came from comparing TCR nucleotide sequences with IMGT/GENE-DB human TR gene sequences. The TCRdist pipeline was used in a later analysis to assign CDR3 sequences and most-parsimonious VDJ recombination scenarios. A later analysis defined each TCR beta chain by its CDR3 amino acid sequence plus V-gene family, and excluded reads lacking a unique V-gene family. To address suspected cross-contamination and a sequencing artifact, a later analysis removed around 590 highly shared, low-generation-probability nucleotide sequences. In a later analysis, a clonal expansion index was calculated for each public chain from normalized within-repertoire ranks of inferred template counts. In a later analysis, generation probabilities were computed with a VDJ recombination model fitted to out-of-frame rearrangements, and the resulting probabilities were checked against IGoR. A later analysis scored TCR-TCR, TCR-HLA and TCR-CMV co-occurrence with hypergeometric tests, applying a repertoire-size bias correction to TCR pairs. A later analysis estimated false discovery rates by permuting HLA or CMV assignments 20 times. In a later analysis, co-occurring TCRs were grouped using DBSCAN, and TCRdist sequence similarity was added for clustering within HLA-allele-positive subsets. Repertoires with fewer than 30,000 or more than 120,000 public chains, plus five repertoires with anomalous nucleotide sharing, were excluded from co-occurrence clustering. TCRdb mirrors the immuneACCESS table, restricted to in-frame sequences. Some clones are absent from its copies; in checked studies, under half trace to an unresolved V gene, and the reason for the others is unknown. D and trimming come from the DNA, and the V and J calls and clone size come from that table. Here the sample has about 59,000 clones; just under 75% occur a single time. The leading ten clones occupy roughly 7% of the sample.

The germline V and J ends show losses of 4 bases and 7 bases respectively, and no gene match explains 1 base of the junction. The CDR3 runs 12 residues from the cysteine to the phenylalanine. Only the CDR3 portion is preserved as DNA: 36 bases, with reading frame beginning at the first base. In the germline V gene (reference sequence), CDR1 corresponds to MNHEY and CDR2 to SMNVEV. Findings and caveats that apply to the study as a whole: Most TCR sequences were seen in very few donors, while some public TCRs were found in many individuals. The classifier was reported to diagnose cytomegalovirus status with high specificity and sensitivity in both the original and validation cohorts. A later genetic analysis associated a missense DCLRE1C variant with V-gene and J-gene trimming of TCR beta chains, and an independent cohort replicated the association. Compared with the approximately 720-donor mean, donors in an Asian-associated ancestry cluster had fewer N-insertions in productive TCRs, according to a later genetic analysis. According to a later analysis, most CMV-associated TCR beta chains appeared to be HLA-restricted, and the HLA associations seemed to be driven largely by CMV exposure. This cohort had only TCR beta chains sequenced, and the lack of alpha or paired-chain data limited which features could be detected. A further reported finding was that TCR beta sequences accurately predicted the HLA-A and HLA-B alleles for most subjects in the first cohort. Linkage disequilibrium might explain the correlated functional status among segregating V segments, but an unknown experimental factor could not be ruled out. When HLA alleles, especially DR and DQ, strongly co-occurred, TCR associations were difficult to assign to individual alleles. The only immune exposure information available for the cohort was CMV serostatus. A later analysis reported that several top co-occurrence clusters appeared linked to parvovirus B19, influenza, CMV and Epstein-Barr virus. An earlier analysis of approximately 600 of the donors showed that most TCR beta V segments appeared in productive rearrangements either about 87% or about 30% of the time, which broadly matched IMGT annotations. In a later analysis, TCR association rates were found to vary across HLA loci, with the most associated TCRs seen for DRB1 alleles and the fewest for HLA-C alleles. A later analysis associated roughly 17,000 TCR beta sequences with specific HLA alleles at a false discovery rate of 0.05. The sequencing pipeline was judged likely to have produced a cluster of highly shared sequence variants as a technical artifact. Roughly uniform sequencing depth across donors was assumed in presence/absence analyses, although this assumption may not hold. The authors suggested that the approach could potentially be extended to other disease states and immunological phenotypes. Three of the identified cytomegalovirus-associated TCR beta chains were confirmed in vitro to be specific for cytomegalovirus antigens. Because HLA typing was missing for some donors at each locus, association tests included only the typed subset. The study gave a list of around 170 TCR beta chains associated with cytomegalovirus. The earlier analysis of almost 600 of the donors excluded some 16 rarely observed V segments, including chromosome 9 orphons, because counts were too low. Some IMGT-functional V segments, including TRBV6-2 and TRBV6-3, could not be told apart with the 87-base-pair reads, so those segments were excluded. Compared with equally common non-associated chains, HLA-associated TCR beta chains in a later analysis were more clonally expanded and had lower generation probabilities.

Remarks on this clone: Its antigen is still unknown. No much larger clone is present one base from it, and per-base qualities are unavailable.

The chain joins TRBV27 to TRBJ1-2; 9 junctional bases match TRBD1. Specimen: PBMCs. The sequence was collected from a man aged 30 to 39 in good health and CMV-seropositive. The CDR3 loop reads CASSWGQGGYTF. In nucleotides, the sequence is TGTGCCAGCAGTTGGGGACAGGGTGGCTACACCTTC.